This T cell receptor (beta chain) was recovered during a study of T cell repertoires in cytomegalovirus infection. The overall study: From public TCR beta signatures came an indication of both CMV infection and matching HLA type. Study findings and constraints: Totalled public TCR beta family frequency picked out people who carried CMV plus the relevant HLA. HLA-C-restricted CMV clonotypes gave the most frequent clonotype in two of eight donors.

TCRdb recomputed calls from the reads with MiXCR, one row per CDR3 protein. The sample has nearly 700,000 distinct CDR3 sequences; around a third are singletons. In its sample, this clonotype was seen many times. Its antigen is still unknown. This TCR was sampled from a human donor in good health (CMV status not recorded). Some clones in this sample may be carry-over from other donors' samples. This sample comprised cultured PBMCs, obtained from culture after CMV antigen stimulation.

The CDR3 is CASSLDRGWGNEQFF. The CDR3 region has the DNA TGTGCCAGCAGCTTAGACCGAGGGTGGGGCAATGAGCAGTTCTTC. The gene calls are TRBV7-2 and TRBJ2-1; D is perhaps TRBD2 (5 bases). V was cut by 1 base and J by 6 bases, with 13 bases left in between. CDR3 size: 15 residues. Per the germline V gene, CDR1 is SGHTA and CDR2 is FQGNSA.